The entry below describes one T cell receptor beta chain. Seattle patient enrollment occurred during active infection, with longitudinal follow-up thereafter. These data are taken from a study of blood T cell repertoires in COVID-19. Deletions cut 0 bases from V and 13 bases from J, with 13 bases between. The germline V gene has CDR1 MNHEY and CDR2 SVGAGI. CDR3 length: 14 amino acids. Authors' data handling: Reference gene primer amplification in the assay estimated nucleated cell counts. The data were produced by immunoSEQ multiplex PCR, yet TCRdb's version contains in-frame clones alone and is incomplete. V, J and clone size are taken as reported in that table, and D and trimming were inferred from the DNA itself. Counted here are about 220,000 clones, roughly 85% occurring once; the ten biggest clones make up over 2%.

Sequencing used peripheral blood. This TCR was sampled from a woman between 70 and 85 years old with COVID-19, enrolled during active disease. This chain uses TRBV6-5 with TRBJ1-6; D may be TRBD1 (6 bases). DNA of the CDR3: TGTGCCAGCAGTTACTCGACAGGCGGGCATCCCCTCCACTTT. It yields the protein CASSYSTGGHPLHF.